The 9 T cell receptor beta chains below come from one sample, sequenced in a study of graft-versus-host responses after intestinal transplantation. TCRdb's table, derived via immunoSEQ multiplex PCR, lists solely in-frame clones and lacks some. The top ten hold about 0.42% of the sample, which has approximately 46,000 clones, roughly 80% seen once. These TCRs' antigens remain unknown. The sequenced sample was unstimulated CD4+ T cells sorted from spleen or lymph node cells, obtained before transplant. The receptor set was obtained from a human donor who was the organ donor for an intestinal transplant.

The genes are TRBV6-5 and TRBJ2-3; TRBD2 is a possible D gene (6 bases). This CDR3 region has 13 residues. CDR1 is MNHEY and CDR2 is SVGAGI in the germline V gene. V was shortened by 0 bases and J by 14 bases, with 15 bases between the two germline ends. The CDR3 here is CASSYSSGHLGYF. The DNA of the CDR3 is TGTGCCAGCAGTTACTCGAGCGGGCATCTTGGGTATTTT.

The chain has TRBV2 and TRBJ1-4; D possibly corresponds to TRBD1 (5 bases). In germline, CDR1 is SNHLY, CDR2 FYNNEI. V was trimmed by 6 bases and J by 5 bases, leaving 13 bases between them. The CDR3 is 14 residues long. The DNA for the CDR3 is TGTGCCAGCAGGGCCAGGGACGGAAATGAAAAACTGTTTTTT. Translating it yields CASRARDGNEKLFF.

The J gene is TRBJ2-5, the V gene TRBV6-1; 9 bases match TRBD2. With 1 base clipped from V and 5 bases from J, the junction kept 11 bases outside the gene matches. CDR1 is MNHNS, CDR2 SASEGT, per germline. The CDR3 loop spans 17 amino acids. This CDR3 is CASSEEAAGTSRETQYF. The CDR3 DNA follows: TGTGCCAGCAGTGAAGAGGCTGCGGGGACTAGCAGGGAGACCCAGTACTTC.

The chain is built from TRBV6-1 and TRBJ2-3, with TRBD1 as a possible D gene (6 bases). In germline, CDR1 is MNHNS, CDR2 SASEGT. This CDR3 has 13 amino acids. Trimming cost V 7 bases and J 2 bases, with 10 bases left between them. The CDR3 region has the DNA TGTGCCAGCAAAAGGGACAACACAGATACGCAGTATTTT. It codes for CASKRDNTDTQYF.

The rearrangement links TRBV27 to TRBJ1-2; 7 nucleotides match TRBD1. The V segment lost 7 bases and the J segment 4 bases; nucleotides outside the gene matches: 12. The CDR3 covers 15 residues. CDR1 and CDR2 (germline): MNHEY, SMNVEV (reference sequence). The DNA of the CDR3 is TGTGCCAGCAAAGGGGGCCTTACTCCTTCCTATGGCTACACCTTC. Translation gives CASKGGLTPSYGYTF.

This chain links TRBV30 with TRBJ1-3; a possible D gene is TRBD1 (5 bases). The CDR3 consists of 15 residues. V dropped 2 bases and J dropped 4 bases, with 15 bases sitting between them. CDR1 is GTSNPN and CDR2 is SVGIG in the germline V gene (reference sequence). CDR3 sequence reads: CAWSTGRSKGNTIYF. CDR3 sequence (DNA): TGTGCCTGGAGTACGGGACGTTCGAAGGGAAACACCATATATTTT.

This chain links TRBV30 with TRBJ2-3; D gene ambiguous. The CDR3 consists of 14 residues. Germline V CDR1 and CDR2: GTSNPN, SVGIG (reference sequence). Deletions cut 0 bases from V and 2 bases from J, with 9 bases between. The CDR3 DNA is TGTGCCTGGAGTGTACGAACAACCACAGATACGCAGTATTTT. This sequence encodes CAWSVRTTTDTQYF.

The chain recombines TRBV6-1 with TRBJ2-7; 8 positions agree with TRBD1. Germline values: CDR1 MNHNS, CDR2 SASEGT. V gave up 2 bases and J gave up 4 bases; unmatched junction bases: 10. The CDR3 extends over 16 amino acids. CDR3 region: CASSEWGSGGRYEQYF. As DNA, the CDR3 is TGTGCCAGCAGTGAATGGGGATCAGGGGGCCGGTACGAGCAGTACTTC.

This clone was observed a few times. V is TRBV7-2 and J is TRBJ1-6; a possible D gene is TRBD1 (5 bases). V lost 2 bases, J lost 11 bases, and 10 bases lay in between. There are 13 residues in the CDR3. Germline V gene sequence: CDR1 SGHTA, CDR2 FQGNSA. The CDR3 region has the DNA TGTGCCAGCAGCTTAAGCAGGGAAACACCCCTCCACTTT. Translated: CASSLSRETPLHF.